What follows is one TCR beta chain and its context. This sample was taken from a study of blood T cell repertoires in COVID-19. Study-level information: Spain, Italy and the United States supplied samples that represented acute and convalescent COVID-19. Sources were T cells, B-cell-depleted T cells, or PBMCs; the material itself was cDNA or gDNA.

Per the study methods: Scientists estimated how many nucleated cells there were by amplifying reference gene primers. Assay used: immunoSEQ multiplex PCR; TCRdb lists only in-frame clones, some missing. D and trimming come from the DNA, and the V and J calls and clone size come from that table. Among 25,000 to 30,000 clones listed, about 89% were seen once. The ends were cut back, 5 bases at V and 2 bases at J, with 13 bases in the middle. The CDR3 loop spans 15 amino acids. Germline CDR1 MNHEY, CDR2 SVGAGI. This TCR was sampled from a human donor in a cohort sampled during active COVID-19. The chain is built from TRBV6-5 and TRBJ1-5, with no clear D. The sequenced sample consisted of peripheral blood. CDR3 in DNA: TGTGCCAGCAGTAGGACTATTACGGGCAATCAGCCCCAGCATTTT. This sequence encodes CASSRTITGNQPQHF.